This is a list of T cell receptor beta chains from one sample in a study of T cell responses to AZD1222 COVID-19 vaccine. Only in-frame clones appear in the TCRdb table, and some are missing; sequencing was by immunoSEQ multiplex PCR. The table records 100,000 to 150,000 clones, roughly 90% of them present only once. Sample: peripheral blood, taken 28 days after the second AZD1222 dose. All receptors come from an adult who received the AZD1222 COVID-19 vaccine. The CDR3 runs from the conserved cysteine through the conserved F or W. D genes are given only for firm matches. For some rows the clone size is stated as once, few or many, or as a class when expanded; others skip it.

.,.,TRBJ1-1,TRBV18,CASSPVRSGTEAFF,TGTGCCAGCTCACCGGTCCGTAGTGGCACTGAAGCTTTCTTT
.,.,TRBJ2-6,TRBV7-3,CASSLTTGYGANVLTF,TGTGCCAGCAGCTTAACGACAGGCTACGGGGCCAACGTCCTGACTTTC
few,.,TRBJ1-1,TRBV5-1,CASSPTSQAMNTEAFF,TGCGCCAGCAGCCCAACATCACAGGCCATGAACACTGAAGCTTTCTTT
.,TRBD2,TRBJ2-7,TRBV24-1,CATSDPASGYYEQYF,TGTGCCACCAGTGATCCCGCTAGCGGGTACTACGAGCAGTACTTC
.,.,TRBJ2-6,TRBV12-3/TRBV12-4,CASISTGANVLTF,TGTGCCAGCATTAGCACGGGGGCCAACGTCCTGACTTTC
.,.,TRBJ2-1,TRBV9,CASSVGELNEQFF,TGTGCCAGCAGCGTAGGGGAGTTGAATGAGCAGTTCTTC
.,.,TRBJ1-1,TRBV6-5,CASSPHEGNTEAFF,TGTGCCAGCAGTCCTCATGAAGGGAACACTGAAGCTTTCTTT
.,.,TRBJ1-5,TRBV28,CASRSFLGDYSNQPQHF,TGTGCCAGCAGATCCTTCTTAGGGGACTATAGCAATCAGCCCCAGCATTTT
.,.,TRBJ1-1,TRBV29-1,CSVFSVGEAFF,TGCAGCGTTTTTAGCGTGGGTGAAGCTTTCTTT
once,TRBD2,TRBJ2-6,TRBV2,CASSAGGAGANVLTF,TGTGCCAGCAGTGCGGGGGGTGCGGGGGCCAACGTCCTGACTTTC
.,TRBD2,TRBJ2-3,TRBV25-1,CASSEPGLDTDTQYF,TGTGCCAGCAGTGAACCGGGACTAGACACAGATACGCAGTATTTT
.,TRBD2,TRBJ2-7,TRBV5-1,CASSLESGIAGGQEQYF,TGCGCCAGCAGCTTGGAAAGTGGTATAGCGGGAGGGCAGGAGCAGTACTTC
.,.,TRBJ1-5,TRBV28,CASSLPTNRVYQPQHF,TGTGCCAGCAGTTTACCCACTAACAGGGTTTATCAGCCCCAGCATTTT
once,.,TRBJ1-6,TRBV19,CASSINGPAGSPLHF,TGTGCCAGTAGTATTAATGGCCCGGCGGGGTCACCCCTCCACTTT
.,.,TRBJ1-1,TRBV19,CASSMTGGNTEAFF,TGTGCCAGTAGTATGACAGGAGGGAACACTGAAGCTTTCTTT
.,.,TRBJ2-7,TRBV9,CASSVESGPYEQYF,TGTGCCAGCAGCGTAGAAAGCGGGCCATACGAGCAGTACTTC
.,.,TRBJ2-1,TRBV6-1,CASSERRAAEQFF,TGTGCCAGCAGTGAAAGGAGAGCGGCTGAGCAGTTCTTC
.,TRBD1,TRBJ2-7,TRBV18,CASSRTGSYEQYF,TGTGCCAGCTCCCGGACAGGATCCTACGAGCAGTACTTC
.,TRBD1,TRBJ1-1,TRBV4-1,CASSQDWTGTLNTEAFF,TGCGCCAGCAGCCAAGATTGGACAGGGACCCTAAACACTGAAGCTTTCTTT
.,.,TRBJ2-1,TRBV19,CASSMGRLAYNEQFF,TGTGCCAGTAGTATGGGGAGGCTGGCCTACAATGAGCAGTTCTTC
.,.,TRBJ1-2,TRBV9,CASSVEDTNYGYTF,TGTGCCAGCAGCGTAGAAGATACTAACTATGGCTACACCTTC
.,.,TRBJ1-5,TRBV6-5,CASSYLGQPQHF,TGTGCCAGCAGTTACCTCGGGCAGCCCCAGCATTTT
.,TRBD1,TRBJ1-3,TRBV30,CAWTGTGGLISGNTIYF,TGTGCCTGGACCGGGACAGGGGGCCTGATCTCTGGAAACACCATATATTTT
.,TRBD2,TRBJ2-7,TRBV5-6,CASSELAGGPYEQYF,TGTGCCAGCAGCGAACTAGCGGGAGGGCCCTACGAGCAGTACTTC
.,TRBD1,TRBJ2-7,TRBV9,CASSPGDRGFYEQYF,TGTGCCAGCAGCCCCGGGGACAGGGGTTTCTACGAGCAGTACTTC
.,.,TRBJ2-5,TRBV6-5,CASLPRYGSETQYF,TGTGCCAGCCTTCCTAGGTACGGTTCGGAGACCCAGTACTTC
.,.,TRBJ1-2,TRBV18,CASSRGYGYGYTF,TGTGCCAGCTCACGAGGGTACGGCTATGGCTACACCTTC
.,.,TRBJ1-2,TRBV27,CASSREGRNYGYTF,TGTGCCAGTTCCCGCGAGGGCAGGAACTATGGCTACACCTTC
.,.,TRBJ1-1,TRBV29-1,CSVGGRANSEAFF,TGCAGCGTTGGAGGCCGGGCTAACTCTGAAGCTTTCTTT
.,.,TRBJ1-1,TRBV28,CASKRLPTEAFF,TGTGCCAGCAAACGCCTACCCACTGAAGCTTTCTTT
.,TRBD1,TRBJ1-2,TRBV7-2,CASSLVGTGPSGGYGYTF,TGTGCCAGCAGCTTAGTAGGGACAGGGCCCTCGGGGGGCTATGGCTACACCTTC
.,.,TRBJ1-1,TRBV30,CAWSVLGTKAFF,TGTGCCTGGAGTGTACTAGGCACCAAAGCTTTCTTT
.,TRBD2,TRBJ2-5,TRBV20-1,CSASPLAGVETQYF,TGCAGTGCTAGTCCTTTAGCGGGAGTAGAGACCCAGTACTTC
.,.,TRBJ1-1,TRBV29-1,CSVSLTGNTEAFF,TGCAGCGTTTCCTTGACAGGGAACACTGAAGCTTTCTTT
once,TRBD1,TRBJ1-4,TRBV6-1,CASSERQGASEKLFF,TGTGCCAGCAGTGAAAGGCAGGGGGCCAGTGAAAAACTGTTTTTT
.,.,TRBJ1-4,TRBV28,CASSSQGSTNEKLFF,TGTGCCAGCAGTTCCCAGGGTTCAACTAATGAAAAACTGTTTTTT
.,.,TRBJ2-7,TRBV6-1,CASSGGWGLASSEQYF,TGTGCCAGCAGTGGGGGGTGGGGGCTAGCTTCCTCCGAGCAGTACTTC
.,.,TRBJ2-3,TRBV6-1,CASSEGRGQSTDTQYF,TGTGCCAGCAGTGAAGGGAGGGGGCAAAGCACAGATACGCAGTATTTT
.,.,TRBJ2-7,TRBV19,CASSILKGSYEQYF,TGTGCCAGTAGTATATTAAAGGGTTCCTACGAGCAGTACTTC
.,.,TRBJ1-3,TRBV9,CASSVKGSGNTIYF,TGTGCCAGCAGCGTAAAGGGTTCTGGAAACACCATATATTTT
once,.,TRBJ2-7,TRBV11-1,CASRDLPRSYEQYF,TGTGCCAGCCGGGACCTTCCACGCTCCTACGAGCAGTACTTC
.,.,TRBJ1-4,TRBV3-1/TRBV3-2,CASSQWEKLFF,TGTGCCAGCAGCCAGTGGGAAAAACTGTTTTTT
.,TRBD1,TRBJ1-2,TRBV15,CATSRRTGATYGYTF,TGTGCCACCAGCAGACGGACAGGGGCGACCTATGGCTACACCTTC
once,.,TRBJ2-7,TRBV7-9,CASSLRDGGHYEQYF,TGTGCCAGCAGCTTGCGGGACGGGGGTCACTACGAGCAGTACTTC
.,TRBD2,TRBJ2-2,TRBV2,CASNFGGSAGELFF,TGTGCCAGCAACTTCGGGGGGTCCGCCGGGGAGCTGTTTTTT
few,TRBD2,TRBJ2-7,TRBV6-2/TRBV6-3,CASSGKAGALYEQYF,TGTGCCAGCAGCGGAAAAGCGGGAGCGCTCTACGAGCAGTACTTC
.,.,TRBJ2-2,TRBV5-1,CASFVGPNTGELFF,TGCGCCAGCTTCGTGGGCCCGAACACCGGGGAGCTGTTTTTT
.,.,TRBJ1-1,TRBV29-1,CSVGGPEAFF,TGCAGCGTGGGAGGACCTGAAGCTTTCTTT
few,TRBD2,TRBJ2-1,TRBV14,CASSQTGTSGINEQFF,TGTGCCAGCAGCCAAACCGGGACTAGCGGGATAAATGAGCAGTTCTTC
.,.,TRBJ2-7,TRBV10-2,CASSGSEWDSRVNYEQYF,TGCGCCAGCAGCGGTAGTGAGTGGGATTCCAGGGTGAACTACGAGCAGTACTTC
.,TRBD1,TRBJ2-3,TRBV10-3,CAISDLGTGAFADTQYF,TGTGCCATCAGTGATTTGGGTACAGGGGCATTCGCAGATACGCAGTATTTT
.,TRBD1,TRBJ2-7,TRBV7-9,CASSPTDRAHEQYF,TGTGCCAGCAGCCCAACCGACAGGGCCCACGAGCAGTACTTC
.,.,TRBJ2-7,TRBV13,CASSTYPYEQYF,TGTGCCAGCAGCACGTATCCCTACGAGCAGTACTTC
once,TRBD1,TRBJ1-2,TRBV4-1,CASSQVLARPGGGNYGYTF,TGCGCCAGCAGCCAAGTGCTGGCCAGGCCGGGAGGGGGCAACTATGGCTACACCTTC